What follows are 8 T cell receptor beta chains derived from one specimen sequenced in a study of post-analysis software for immune sequencing data. Study results and limitations: Patients showed TRBV5-6, TRBV5-1 and TRBV20-1 among roughly 5 TRBV segments more frequent than in controls.

Unique molecular identifiers were built into the TCR beta cDNA libraries. Via MiXCR, TCRdb re-called the PCR reads, giving one row per CDR3 protein. The repertoire has 350,000 to 500,000 distinct CDR3 sequences, 30% to 40% of them found once; the top ten carry around 8%. Their specific antigens are unknown. The sample was blood. All receptors derive from a girl aged 2 to 10 with multiple sclerosis.

A remark on this clonotype: One junction end does not reproduce the germline sequence, and a read error may be involved. CDR3 protein: CAASREVLAGPRSTDTQYF. CDR3 sequence (DNA): TGTGCCGCCAGCAGAGAGGTACTAGCGGGACCCCGGAGCACAGATACGCAGTATTTT. J is TRBJ2-3 and V is TRBV15; 10 bases match TRBD2. The CDR3 is 19 amino acids. Germline lookup yields CDR1 LNHNV and CDR2 YYDKDF (reference sequence).

The J gene is TRBJ2-2, the V gene TRBV7-2; TRBD2 matches 7 bases. V lost 5 bases to trimming and J lost 7 bases; unmatched junction nucleotides: 13. This CDR3 is built from 16 residues. CDR1 and CDR2 from the germline V gene are SGHTA and FQGNSA. The CDR3 DNA reads as TGTGCCAGCAGCCGGATACGAGGCGGGGGAGTCGGGGAGCTGTTTTTT. Translation: CASSRIRGGGVGELFF. The variable domain in full, with the rest retrieved from reference TRBV7-2 and TRBJ2-2, is GAGVSQSPSNKVTEKGKDVELRCDPISGHTALYWYRQSLGQGLEFLIYFQGNSAPDKSGLPSDRFSAERTGGSVSTLTIQRTQQEDSAVYLCASSRIRGGGVGELFFGEGSRLTVL.

This clonotype was recorded a few times. The chain is built from TRBV12-3 or TRBV12-4 and TRBJ1-1; maybe TRBD1 (6 bases). There are 12 residues in the CDR3. Trimming shortened V by 6 bases and J by 7 bases, and 12 bases separated the two germline ends. The CDR3 DNA follows: TGTGCCAGCAGGCCCCAACAGGGTGAAGCTTTCTTT. Protein: CASRPQQGEAFF.

This clonotype was counted between two and nine times. A read error may account for a junction end that differs from germline. CDR3 region: CSARGTNYDYTF. CDR3 in DNA: TGCAGTGCTAGAGGGACTAACTATGACTACACCTTC. The rearrangement joins TRBV20-1 to TRBJ1-2; no clear D gene. Germline assignment: CDR1 DFQATT and CDR2 SNEGSKA (reference sequence). The CDR3 totals 12 residues.

The V call is TRBV12-3 or TRBV12-4, the J call TRBJ2-1; D uncertain. This CDR3 comprises 14 residues. The germline V and J ends were trimmed by 5 bases and 1 base, with 9 bases remaining between them. Here the CDR3 reads CASSPGPSYNEQFF. DNA of the CDR3: TGTGCCAGCAGTCCTGGGCCATCCTACAATGAGCAGTTCTTC.

V gene TRBV28 combines with J gene TRBJ1-5; D gene ambiguous. This CDR3 is built from 12 residues. V was trimmed by 2 bases and J by 7 bases, leaving 6 bases between them. CDR1 is MDHEN and CDR2 is SYDVKM in the germline V gene. For the CDR3, the DNA is TGTGCCAGCAGTTTAAAGGGCCAGCCCCAGCATTTT. Residues: CASSLKGQPQHF.

The chain couples TRBV6-5 to TRBJ2-7; D perhaps matches TRBD2 (6 bases). Germline V gene lookup returns CDR1 MNHEY and CDR2 SVGAGI. V was shortened by 0 bases and J by 4 bases, with 13 bases between the two germline ends. The CDR3 runs to 15 residues. The CDR3 nucleotides read TGTGCCAGCAGTTACTCTGGGGGGTGGGGATACGAGCAGTACTTC. Translation gives CASSYSGGWGYEQYF.

There are a few counts of this clonotype. The rearrangement uses TRBV7-2 and TRBJ2-5; D call uncertain. V was shortened by 4 bases and J by 0 bases, with 12 bases between the two germline ends. The CDR3 has 15 residues. Germline V gives CDR1 SGHTA, CDR2 FQGNSA. The CDR3 is CASSSIGYYQETQYF. The CDR3 nucleotides are TGTGCCAGCAGCTCCATTGGCTATTACCAAGAGACCCAGTACTTC.